This T cell receptor (beta chain) was found in a study of glioma-infiltrating T cells after dendritic cell vaccination. The assay was immunoSEQ multiplex PCR, and TCRdb's table has in-frame clones only and misses some. In the table there are 95,000 to 110,000 clones, roughly 76% of which are singletons. Unmatched junction bases numbered 6, after V lost 5 bases and J lost 0 bases. In germline, CDR1 is MGHRA, CDR2 YSYEKL. The CDR3 covers 15 residues. This sequence was found in a human donor with glioblastoma. This chain uses TRBV4-1 with TRBJ2-7, with 8 bases that match TRBD1. The source material was blood, sampled before dendritic cell vaccination. This CDR3 reads CASSFRQGSSYEQYF. In nucleotides, the CDR3 is TGCGCCAGCAGCTTTCGACAGGGGAGCTCCTACGAGCAGTACTTC.